This is a list of T cell receptor beta chains from one sample in a study of cytomegalovirus exposure and HLA in healthy donors. Method: immunoSEQ multiplex PCR; TCRdb's copy keeps in-frame clones and lacks some. Here the sample spans about 130,000 clones, 75% being singletons. Sequencing input: PBMCs. Source of these receptors: a man under 40 in good health and CMV-seronegative. Both conserved end residues are part of each CDR3. Fields, in order: V gene, J gene, CDR3 protein.

TRBV25-1	TRBJ1-1	CASSPLDRVTEAFF
TRBV28	TRBJ2-1	CASSSLAGSSYNEQFF
TRBV5-6	TRBJ2-1	CASSLGTYLYNEQFF
TRBV5-4	TRBJ2-1	CASSLGRLAGVHEQFF
TRBV9	TRBJ1-6	CASSSSTATGSPLHF
TRBV6-1	TRBJ1-1	CASSEETRGDTEAFF
TRBV5-1	TRBJ2-5	CASSFGVAETQYF
TRBV6-5	TRBJ1-1	CASSYDGSMNTEAFF
TRBV6-5	TRBJ1-1	CAISRAGKGTEAFF
TRBV4-2	TRBJ1-2	CASSPQPDRGYGYTF
TRBV6-1	TRBJ2-5	CASSALAGVETQYF
TRBV6-1	TRBJ2-2	CASKGQGAATGELFF
TRBV27	TRBJ2-1	CASSSSWADNEQFF
TRBV7-9	TRBJ1-1	CASSRDRGFYPEAFF
TRBV11-3	TRBJ1-1	CASSLTGKDTEAFF
TRBV9	TRBJ2-1	CASSVGSPSEQFF
TRBV4-1	TRBJ1-3	CASSQDTLTGNTIYF
TRBV18	TRBJ1-4	CASSRSRDEKLFF
TRBV5-8	TRBJ2-3	CASSFGSSTDTQYF
TRBV19	TRBJ2-1	CASCPGLAANEQFF
TRBV7-8	TRBJ2-1	CASSLELRVPYNEQFF
TRBV5-5	TRBJ1-1	CASSLGRGNMNTEAFF
TRBV13	TRBJ2-3	CASSSGLATDTQYF
TRBV28	TRBJ2-1	CASRSGLYNEQFF